The 2 T cell receptor beta chains given below trace back to one sample, sequenced in a study of identical twins. TCRdb analysed the 5' RACE reads with MiXCR anew, one entry per CDR3 protein. The sample yields approximately 300,000 distinct CDR3 sequences, nearly 9.5% seen once. These sequences were also reported in another study, on yellow fever vaccine responses in identical twins.

The material sequenced was CD8+ T cells sorted from blood. The receptors here all came from a woman under 30 in good health.

The chain has TRBV5-1 and TRBJ2-1, with D perhaps TRBD1 (5 bases). This CDR3 has 16 amino acids. CDR1 and CDR2 from the germline V gene are SGHRS and YFSETQ. Trimming shortened V by 0 bases and J by 6 bases, and 16 bases separated the two germline ends. The CDR3 sequence is CASSLDVGVRGNEQFF. CDR3 nucleotides: TGCGCCAGCAGCTTGGACGTGGGCGTAAGGGGCAATGAGCAGTTCTTC.

This clonotype was recorded a few times. The rearrangement joins TRBV5-1 to TRBJ1-2; tentatively, D is TRBD1 (6 bases). From germline, CDR1 is SGHRS and CDR2 YFSETQ. This CDR3 spans 12 amino acids. V lost 4 bases and J 8 bases, leaving 12 bases between the germline ends. The CDR3 here is CASSGAGDGYTF. The CDR3 DNA reads as TGCGCCAGCAGCGGAGCAGGGGACGGCTACACCTTC.